Detailed here is one T cell receptor (beta chain). Trimming pared 6 bases from V and 0 bases from J, leaving 12 bases between. The CDR3 has 16 residues. The germline gives CDR1 MNHNY, CDR2 SVGAGI (reference sequence). This sample is drawn from a study of cytotoxic CD8 clonotypes in ibrutinib-treated CLL. The planned depth of sequencing spanned 1 in 200,000 to 1 in 1 million T cells. Measured with immunoSEQ multiplex PCR; TCRdb has only the in-frame clones, and not every one. The sample contains about 50,000 clones, around three fifths of which appear only once. The sequencing here drew on PBMCs, taken after 24 months of ibrutinib treatment. This TCR was recovered from a human donor with chronic lymphocytic leukemia. The chain recombines TRBV6-6 with TRBJ1-6; possibly TRBD1 for D (5 bases). CDR3 sequence: CASSQDTRSYNSPLHF. The CDR3 coding sequence is TGTGCCAGCAGCCAGGACACACGCTCCTATAATTCACCCCTCCACTTT.